This TCR beta chain originates from a study of sequential checkpoint blockade in melanoma. In the study overall: Maintenance nivolumab came after either treatment sequence.

The V gene end was trimmed by 5 bases and the J gene end by 6 bases; junction bases not matched to a gene: 9. Germline loops: CDR1 SGDLS, CDR2 YYNGEE. The CDR3 extends over 14 amino acids. Treatment given: randomized to nivolumab then ipilimumab (arm A) or the reverse (arm B). PBMC sorting kept live CD3+CD8+ cells without CD19 or CD56. Using immunoSEQ multiplex PCR, the repertoire was profiled, and TCRdb retains in-frame clones only, with some absent. This table holds about 20,000 clones, roughly four fifths found once. Material: CD8+ T cells sorted from blood (inferred from file names), obtained from a patient given nivolumab and ipilimumab in sequence. The receptor comes from a human donor with melanoma. This rearrangement joins TRBV9 to TRBJ1-1, with 8 bases lining up with TRBD1. CDR3 region: CASSTGQGGSEAFF. The CDR3 DNA is TGTGCCAGCAGTACCGGACAGGGTGGCTCTGAAGCTTTCTTT.